This T cell receptor (beta chain) derives from a study of blood T cell repertoires in COVID-19. On the study more broadly: The cDNA or gDNA used as material had been derived from T cells, B-cell-depleted T cells, or PBMCs.

TCRdb's copy holds only in-frame clones and misses some; the assay was immunoSEQ multiplex PCR. The sample includes over 45,000 clones, approximately 90% of them seen just once. The CDR3 length is 15 residues. With V trimmed by 2 bases and J by 4 bases, 2 bases remained unmatched. CDR1 and CDR2 from the germline V gene are SGHVS and FQNEAQ. The receptor was isolated from a man between 65 and 80 years old with acute or convalescent COVID-19. V usage is TRBV7-8 and J usage is TRBJ2-3, with 11 bases identical to TRBD2. The specimen was peripheral blood. The chain's CDR3 is CASSLPSGGSDTQYF. The CDR3 nucleotides are TGTGCCAGCAGCTTACCTAGCGGGGGGTCAGATACGCAGTATTTT. The full variable domain, in which reference TRBV7-8 and TRBJ2-3 provide the parts outside the CDR3, is GAGVSQSPRYKVAKRGQDVALRCDPISGHVSLFWYQQALGQGPEFLTYFQNEAQLDKSGLPSDRFFAERPEGSVSTLKIQRTQQEDSAVYLCASSLPSGGSDTQYFGPGTRLTVL.